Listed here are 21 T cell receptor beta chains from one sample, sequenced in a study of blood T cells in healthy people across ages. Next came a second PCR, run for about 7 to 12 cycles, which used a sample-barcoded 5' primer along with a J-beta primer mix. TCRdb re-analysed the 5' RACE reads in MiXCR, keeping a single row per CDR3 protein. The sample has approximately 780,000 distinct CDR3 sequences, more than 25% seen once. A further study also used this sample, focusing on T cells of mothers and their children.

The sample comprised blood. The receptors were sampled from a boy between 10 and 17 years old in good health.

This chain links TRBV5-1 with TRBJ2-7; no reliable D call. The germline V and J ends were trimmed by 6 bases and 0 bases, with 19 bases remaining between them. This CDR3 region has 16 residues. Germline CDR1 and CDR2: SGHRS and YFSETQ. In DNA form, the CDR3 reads TGCGCCAGCACCCCAATGGTAGGCGGAAGCTCCTACGAGCAGTACTTC. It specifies CASTPMVGGSSYEQYF.

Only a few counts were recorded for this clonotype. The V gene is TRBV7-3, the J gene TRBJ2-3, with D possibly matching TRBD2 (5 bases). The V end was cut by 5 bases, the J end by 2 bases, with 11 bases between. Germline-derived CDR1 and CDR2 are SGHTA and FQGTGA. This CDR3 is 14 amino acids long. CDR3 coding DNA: TGTGCCAGCAGCCGGCGAGACTACACAGATACGCAGTATTTT. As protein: CASSRRDYTDTQYF.

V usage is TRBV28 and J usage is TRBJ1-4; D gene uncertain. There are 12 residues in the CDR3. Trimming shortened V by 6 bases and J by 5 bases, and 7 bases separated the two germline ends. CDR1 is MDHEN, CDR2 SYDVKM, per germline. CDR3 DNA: TGTGCCAGCAGGGTCAGAAATGAAAAACTGTTTTTT. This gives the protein CASRVRNEKLFF.

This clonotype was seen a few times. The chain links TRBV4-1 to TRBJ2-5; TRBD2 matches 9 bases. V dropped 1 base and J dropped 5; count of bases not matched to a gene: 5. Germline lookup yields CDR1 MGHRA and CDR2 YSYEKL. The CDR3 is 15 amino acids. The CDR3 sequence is CASSQVGTSGETQYF. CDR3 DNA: TGCGCCAGCAGCCAAGTGGGAACTAGCGGGGAGACCCAGTACTTC.

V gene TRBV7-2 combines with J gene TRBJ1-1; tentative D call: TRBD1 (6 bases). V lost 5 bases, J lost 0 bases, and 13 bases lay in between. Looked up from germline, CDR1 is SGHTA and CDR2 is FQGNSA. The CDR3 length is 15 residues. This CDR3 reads CASSPWDTMNTEAFF. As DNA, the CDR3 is TGTGCCAGCAGCCCGTGGGACACGATGAACACTGAAGCTTTCTTT.

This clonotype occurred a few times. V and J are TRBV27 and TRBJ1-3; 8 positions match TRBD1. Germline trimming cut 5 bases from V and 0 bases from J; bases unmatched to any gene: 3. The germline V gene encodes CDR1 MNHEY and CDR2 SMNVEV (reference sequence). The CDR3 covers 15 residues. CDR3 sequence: CASSMGTGSGNTIYF. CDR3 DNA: TGTGCCAGCAGTATGGGGACAGGCTCTGGAAACACCATATATTTT.

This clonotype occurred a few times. This CDR3 is CASSLLGDTNTEAFF. CDR3 bases: TGTGCCAGCAGCTTACTAGGGGACACGAACACTGAAGCTTTCTTT. This chain connects TRBV11-2 to TRBJ1-1; a possible D gene is TRBD1 (6 bases). V was trimmed by 2 bases and J by 1 base, leaving 11 bases between them. The CDR3 is 15 amino acids. Germline V gene data show CDR1 as SGHAT and CDR2 as FQNNGV.

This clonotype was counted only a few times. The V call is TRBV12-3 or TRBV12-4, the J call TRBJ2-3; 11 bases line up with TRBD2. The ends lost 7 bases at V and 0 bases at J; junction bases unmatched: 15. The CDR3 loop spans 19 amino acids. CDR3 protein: CASTTEPGLAVSSTDTQYF. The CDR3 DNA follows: TGTGCCAGCACCACGGAACCGGGACTAGCGGTGTCTAGCACAGATACGCAGTATTTT.

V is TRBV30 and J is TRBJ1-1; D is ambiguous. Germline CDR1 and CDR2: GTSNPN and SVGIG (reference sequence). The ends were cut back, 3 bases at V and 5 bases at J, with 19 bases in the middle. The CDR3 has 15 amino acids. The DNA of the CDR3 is TGTGCCTGGAGATCCTGGCGGACGAGAGGTACTGAAGCTTTCTTT. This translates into CAWRSWRTRGTEAFF. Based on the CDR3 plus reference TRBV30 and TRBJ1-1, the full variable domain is SQTIHQWPATLVQPVGSPLSLECTVEGTSNPNLYWYRQAAGRGLQLLFYSVGIGQISSEVPQNLSASRPQDRQFILSSKKLLLSDSGFYLCAWRSWRTRGTEAFFGQGTRLTVV.

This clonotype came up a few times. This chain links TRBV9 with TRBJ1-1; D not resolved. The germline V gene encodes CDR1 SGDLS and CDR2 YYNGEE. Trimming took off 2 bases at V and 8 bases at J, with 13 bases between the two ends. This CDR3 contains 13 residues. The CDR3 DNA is TGTGCCAGCAGCGTGGCCGGGCGGGCGGAAGCTTTCTTT. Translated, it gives CASSVAGRAEAFF.

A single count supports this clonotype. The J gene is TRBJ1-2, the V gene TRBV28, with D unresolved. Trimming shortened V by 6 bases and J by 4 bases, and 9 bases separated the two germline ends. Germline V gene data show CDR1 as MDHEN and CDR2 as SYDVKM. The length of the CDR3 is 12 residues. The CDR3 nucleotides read TGTGCCAGCAGCCAGCCGTCCTATGGCTACACCTTC. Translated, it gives CASSQPSYGYTF.

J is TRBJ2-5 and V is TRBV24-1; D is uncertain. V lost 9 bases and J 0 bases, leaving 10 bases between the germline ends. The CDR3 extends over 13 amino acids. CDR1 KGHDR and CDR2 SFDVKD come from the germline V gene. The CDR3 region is CATAPVDQETQYF. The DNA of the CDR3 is TGTGCCACCGCCCCGGTGGACCAAGAGACCCAGTACTTC.

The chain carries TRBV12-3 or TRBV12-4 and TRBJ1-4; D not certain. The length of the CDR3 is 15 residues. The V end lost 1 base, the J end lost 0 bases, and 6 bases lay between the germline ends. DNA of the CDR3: TGTGCCAGCAGTTTAGGGTGGGCAACTAATGAAAAACTGTTTTTT. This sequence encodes CASSLGWATNEKLFF.

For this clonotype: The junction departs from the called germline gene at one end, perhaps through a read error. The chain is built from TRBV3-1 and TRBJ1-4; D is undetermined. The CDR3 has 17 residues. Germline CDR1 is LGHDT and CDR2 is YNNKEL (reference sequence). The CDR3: CASSQTTLGAGNEKLFF. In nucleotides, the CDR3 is TGTGCCAGCAGTCAAACAACCCTAGGCGCAGGCAATGAGAAACTGTTTTTT.

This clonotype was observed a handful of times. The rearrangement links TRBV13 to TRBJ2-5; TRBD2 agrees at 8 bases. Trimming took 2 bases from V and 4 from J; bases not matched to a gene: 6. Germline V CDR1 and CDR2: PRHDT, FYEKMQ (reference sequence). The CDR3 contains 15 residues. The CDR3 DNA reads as TGTGCCAGCAGCTTACTAGCGGGTCCCGGAGAGACCCAGTACTTC. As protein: CASSLLAGPGETQYF.

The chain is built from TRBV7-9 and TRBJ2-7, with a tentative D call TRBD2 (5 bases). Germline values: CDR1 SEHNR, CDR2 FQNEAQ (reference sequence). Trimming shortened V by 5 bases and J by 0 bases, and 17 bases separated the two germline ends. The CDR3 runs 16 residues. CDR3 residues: CASSLYSGKSSYEQYF. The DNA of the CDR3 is TGTGCCAGCAGCCTATACTCCGGGAAGAGCTCCTACGAGCAGTACTTC.

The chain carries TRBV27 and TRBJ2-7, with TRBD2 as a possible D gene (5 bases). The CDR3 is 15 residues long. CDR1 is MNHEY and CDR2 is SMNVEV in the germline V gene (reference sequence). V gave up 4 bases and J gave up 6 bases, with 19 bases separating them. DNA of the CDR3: TGTGCCAGCAGTTCCCTCCCGGGATCCCCTTTCGAGCAGTACTTC. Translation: CASSSLPGSPFEQYF.

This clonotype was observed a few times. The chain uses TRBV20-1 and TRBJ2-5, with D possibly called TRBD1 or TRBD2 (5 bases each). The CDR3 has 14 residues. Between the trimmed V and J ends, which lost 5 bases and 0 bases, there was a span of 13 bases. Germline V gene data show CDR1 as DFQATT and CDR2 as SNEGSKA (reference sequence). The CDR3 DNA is TGCAGTGCTCCTCCCCAGGGACACCAAGAGACCCAGTACTTC. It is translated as CSAPPQGHQETQYF.

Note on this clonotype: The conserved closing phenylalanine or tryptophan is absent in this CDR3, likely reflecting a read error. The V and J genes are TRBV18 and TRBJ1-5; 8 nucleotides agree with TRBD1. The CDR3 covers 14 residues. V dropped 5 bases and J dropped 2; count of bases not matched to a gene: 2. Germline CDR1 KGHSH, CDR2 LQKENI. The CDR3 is CASSAGGRNQPQHL. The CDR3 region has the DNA TGTGCCAGCTCAGCAGGGGGCCGCAATCAGCCCCAGCATCTT.

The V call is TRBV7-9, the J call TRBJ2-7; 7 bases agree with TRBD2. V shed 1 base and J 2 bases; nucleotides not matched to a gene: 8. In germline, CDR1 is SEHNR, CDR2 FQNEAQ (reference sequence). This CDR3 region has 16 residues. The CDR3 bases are TGTGCCAGCAGCTTAGGTCGGGGGGAATCTCCCTACGAGCAGTACTTC. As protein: CASSLGRGESPYEQYF. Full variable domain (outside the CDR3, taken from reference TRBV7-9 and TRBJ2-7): DTGVSQNPRHKITKRGQNVTFRCDPISEHNRLYWYRQTLGQGPEFLTYFQNEAQLEKSRLLSDRFSAERPKGSFSTLEIQRTEQGDSAMYLCASSLGRGESPYEQYFGPGTRLTVT.

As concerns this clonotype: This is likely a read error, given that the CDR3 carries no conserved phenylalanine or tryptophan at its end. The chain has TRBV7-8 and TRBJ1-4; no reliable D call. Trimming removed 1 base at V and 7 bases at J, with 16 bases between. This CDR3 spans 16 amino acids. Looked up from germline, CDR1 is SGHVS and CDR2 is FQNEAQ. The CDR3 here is CASSLGSGALSEKLFV. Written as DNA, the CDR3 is TGTGCCAGCAGCTTAGGATCTGGCGCCCTTTCTGAAAAACTGTTTGTT.